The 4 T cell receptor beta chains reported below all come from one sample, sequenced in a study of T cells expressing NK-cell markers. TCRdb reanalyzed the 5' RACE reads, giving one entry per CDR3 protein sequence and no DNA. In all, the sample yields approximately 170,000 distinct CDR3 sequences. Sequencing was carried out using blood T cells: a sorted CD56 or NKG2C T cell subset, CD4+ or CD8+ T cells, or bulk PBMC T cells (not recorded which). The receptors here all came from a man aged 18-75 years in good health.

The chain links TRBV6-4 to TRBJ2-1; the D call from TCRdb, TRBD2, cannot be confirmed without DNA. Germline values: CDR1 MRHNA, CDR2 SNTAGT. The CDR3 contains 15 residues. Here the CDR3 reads CASSDRPSGGQEQFF.

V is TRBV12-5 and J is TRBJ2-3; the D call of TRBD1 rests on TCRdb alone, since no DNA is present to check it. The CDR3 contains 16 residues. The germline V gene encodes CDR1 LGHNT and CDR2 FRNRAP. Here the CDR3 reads CASGLVNGRGTDTQYF.

The CDR3 here is CASSLSPLLDEQYF. The V and J genes are TRBV7-2 and TRBJ2-7; TCRdb calls TRBD2, which cannot be checked without DNA. CDR1 is SGHTA, CDR2 FQGNSA, per germline. The CDR3 consists of 14 residues. Filled out from reference TRBV7-2 and TRBJ2-7, the complete variable domain reads GAGVSQSPSNKVTEKGKDVELRCDPISGHTALYWYRQSLGQGLEFLIYFQGNSAPDKSGLPSDRFSAERTGGSVSTLTIQRTQQEDSAVYLCASSLSPLLDEQYFGPGTRLTVT.

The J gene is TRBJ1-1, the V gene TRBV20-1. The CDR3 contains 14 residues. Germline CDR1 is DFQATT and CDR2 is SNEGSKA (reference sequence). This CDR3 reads CSAFLTGRGTEAFF.